These 5 T cell receptor beta chains came from one sample sequenced in a study of blood T cell repertoires in COVID-19 (dated by TCRdb to about 2020). Library preparation used the immunoSEQ multiplex PCR assay. TCRdb provides this immuneACCESS table in a form limited to in-frame rearrangements. Some clones are lacking; in checked studies, under half of them reflect an unresolved V gene, and why the rest are absent is not known. In all, the sample holds over 130,000 clones, and roughly 86% of those were seen once. The ten largest clones take up around 3.2% of the sample. Sequenced sample: PBMCs or T cells enriched from blood (not recorded which). The receptors stem from a woman between 45 and 65 years old with acute COVID-19.

This clone appeared a single time. J is TRBJ2-7 and V is TRBV5-5, with D hard to call. The length of the CDR3 is 13 residues. Per germline, CDR1 SGHKS and CDR2 YYEKEE (reference sequence). Deletions cut 2 bases from V and 0 bases from J, with 6 bases between. This CDR3 reads CASSFTLSYEQYF. CDR3 DNA sequence: TGTGCCAGCAGCTTTACTCTCTCCTACGAGCAGTACTTC.

This chain connects TRBV27 to TRBJ1-1, with 12 bases that match TRBD1. The ends lost 6 bases at V and 5 bases at J; junction bases unmatched: 10. Germline V gene lookup returns CDR1 MNHEY and CDR2 SMNVEV (reference sequence). The CDR3 sequence is 16 residues long. CDR3 coding DNA: TGTGCCAGCAGGGAGCTGGGACAGGGGGCGGCGACTGAAGCTTTCTTT. It codes for CASRELGQGAATEAFF.

The chain employs TRBV5-6 and TRBJ2-7; the D gene is possibly TRBD1 (6 bases). V shed 4 bases and J shed 3 bases, with 11 bases lying between them. The length of the CDR3 is 13 residues. Per the germline V gene, CDR1 is SGHDT and CDR2 is YYEEEE. CDR3: CASSPTGYYEQYF. The CDR3 DNA is TGTGCCAGCAGCCCGACAGGCTACTACGAGCAGTACTTC. Full variable domain (missing parts from reference TRBV5-6 and TRBJ2-7): DAGVTQSPTHLIKTRGQQVTLRCSPKSGHDTVSWYQQALGQGPQFIFQYYEEEERQRGNFPDRFSGHQFPNYSSELNVNALLLGDSALYLCASSPTGYYEQYFGPGTRLTVT.

This clone is deemed medium-sized. The gene calls are TRBV6-2 or TRBV6-3 and TRBJ2-5; D gene uncertain. Trimming removed 0 bases at V and 1 base at J, with 3 bases between. This CDR3 comprises 13 residues. Germline V gives CDR1 MNHEY, CDR2 SVGEGT. CDR3 protein: CASSYSAQETQYF. CDR3 DNA: TGTGCCAGCAGTTACTCGGCCCAAGAGACCCAGTACTTC.

This rearrangement joins TRBV27 to TRBJ1-2, with a tentative D call TRBD1 (5 bases). The CDR3 has 16 residues. The V and J ends lost 2 bases and 0 bases respectively, with 13 bases between them. CDR1 is MNHEY and CDR2 is SMNVEV in the germline V gene (reference sequence). CDR3 sequence: CASSLGASLANYGYTF. CDR3 DNA sequence: TGTGCCAGCAGTTTAGGGGCAAGCCTAGCTAACTATGGCTACACCTTC.